The clone carrying this TCR beta chain was recorded at least ten times. This specimen comes from a study of human T cells and chemical hapten exposure. Time point specified: patch test 1, 2 weeks after DPC sensitization. This sample's treatment: therapeutic diphenylcyclopropenone sensitization with weekly scalp DPC. TCRdb re-called the RACE reads through MiXCR, storing one row per CDR3 protein. The table lists 74,000 or so distinct CDR3 sequences, about an eighth of them singletons. V shed 5 bases and J 6 bases; nucleotides not matched to a gene: 12. The CDR3 consists of 16 residues. The sample in question was whole blood, obtained in connection with sensitization to the hapten diphenylcyclopropenone (DPC). The chain links TRBV12-3 or TRBV12-4 to TRBJ2-2; 7 bases are a match to TRBD1. The receptor comes from a woman in her fifties or sixties with alopecia areata. Some clones in this sample may be carry-over from other donors' samples. The CDR3 reads CASSPTGFELAGELFF. In DNA, the CDR3 is TGTGCCAGCAGTCCGACAGGGTTCGAGCTCGCCGGGGAGCTGTTTTTT.